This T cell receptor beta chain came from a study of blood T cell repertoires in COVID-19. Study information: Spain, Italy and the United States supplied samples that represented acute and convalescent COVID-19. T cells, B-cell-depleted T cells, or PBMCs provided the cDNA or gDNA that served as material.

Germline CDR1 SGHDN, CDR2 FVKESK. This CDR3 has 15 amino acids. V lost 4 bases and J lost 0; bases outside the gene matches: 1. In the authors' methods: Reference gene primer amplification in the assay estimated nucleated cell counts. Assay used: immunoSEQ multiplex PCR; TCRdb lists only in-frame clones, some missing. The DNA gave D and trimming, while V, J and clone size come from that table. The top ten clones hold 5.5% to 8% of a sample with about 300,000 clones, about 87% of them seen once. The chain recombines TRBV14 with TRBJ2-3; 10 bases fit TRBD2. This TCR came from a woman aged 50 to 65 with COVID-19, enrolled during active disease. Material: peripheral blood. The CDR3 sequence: CASSPTSGSTDTQYF. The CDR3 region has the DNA TGTGCCAGCAGCCCGACTAGCGGGAGCACAGATACGCAGTATTTT.